The 28 T cell receptor beta chains given below trace back to one sample, sequenced in a study of blood T cell repertoires in COVID-19. Measured with immunoSEQ multiplex PCR; TCRdb has only the in-frame clones, and not every one. The table includes more than 110,000 clones, 60% to 80% detected once. Sequenced material: PBMCs or T cells enriched from blood (not recorded which). These receptors came from a woman between 50 and 59 years old who had recovered from COVID-19.

The CDR3: CASRSSGNEQFF. CDR3 nucleotide sequence: TGTGCAAGTCGCTCCTCCGGGAATGAGCAGTTCTTC. The J gene is TRBJ2-1, the V gene TRBV12-2; the table assigns TRBD2, which was not confirmed against the DNA. TRBV12-2 corresponds to a pseudogene. The CDR3 runs 12 residues.

The rearrangement joins TRBV7-3 to TRBJ2-3; a possible D gene is TRBD1 (5 bases). V lost 2 bases to trimming and J lost 0 bases, with 9 bases between them. There are 15 residues in the CDR3. The germline V gene has CDR1 SGHTA and CDR2 FQGTGA. CDR3 nucleotides: TGTGCCAGCAGCTTAGGACATCCTAGCACAGATACGCAGTATTTT. Translation: CASSLGHPSTDTQYF.

This rearrangement joins TRBV3-1 (or the pseudogene TRBV3-2) to TRBJ2-3, with 7 nucleotides matching TRBD2. J lost 3 bases, V lost 4 bases, and 10 bases had no gene match. The CDR3 loop spans 16 amino acids. Germline CDR1 is LGHDT and CDR2 is YNNKEL (reference sequence). The CDR3 region has the DNA TGTGCCAGCAGCCTGGGCGGGAGAAGGGGAACAGATACGCAGTATTTT. Protein sequence: CASSLGGRRGTDTQYF.

This sequence joins TRBV28 and TRBJ1-2; 8 bases are a match to TRBD1. Germline V gene sequence: CDR1 MDHEN, CDR2 SYDVKM. There are 18 residues in the CDR3. V lost 3 bases, J lost 7 bases, and 19 bases stayed unmatched. Written as DNA, the CDR3 is TGTGCCAGCAGTTTTTTTCCTTTAGGACAGGGTTCTATGGGTGGCTACACCTTC. Translating it yields CASSFFPLGQGSMGGYTF.

The CDR3 sequence: CAGLQDLASEAFF. The CDR3 DNA reads TGTGCCGGCCTGCAAGACTTAGCTAGTGAAGCTTTCTTT. The rearrangement joins TRBV2 to TRBJ1-1; D unresolved. The germline V and J ends were trimmed by 11 bases and 7 bases, with 20 bases remaining between them. CDR3 length equals 13 residues. Germline V gene sequence: CDR1 SNHLY, CDR2 FYNNEI.

This clone was seen a single time. The gene calls are TRBV2 and TRBJ1-2; D is unclear. The germline V gene encodes CDR1 SNHLY and CDR2 FYNNEI. This CDR3 spans 12 amino acids. Trimming removed 5 bases from V and 1 base from J, with 5 bases in between. The CDR3 sequence: CASSYSNYGYTF. The DNA of the CDR3 is TGTGCCAGCAGTTACAGTAACTATGGCTACACCTTC.

This clone was recorded only once. The rearrangement joins TRBV2 to TRBJ2-7; D is unresolved. From germline, CDR1 is SNHLY and CDR2 FYNNEI. Trimming cost V 6 bases and J 2 bases, with 17 bases left between them. The CDR3 extends over 15 amino acids. DNA of the CDR3: TGTGCCAGCAGCATTGGCCGATTGGCCCCCTACGAGCAGTACTTC. Translated: CASSIGRLAPYEQYF.

The chain recombines TRBV6-5 with TRBJ1-4; the D gene is possibly TRBD1 (6 bases). Trimming pared 6 bases from V and 7 bases from J, leaving 18 bases between. This CDR3 is 15 amino acids long. From germline, CDR1 is MNHEY and CDR2 SVGAGI. CDR3 coding DNA: TGTGCCAGCAGCCCATCCGGGGGGCAAGGTGAAAAACTGTTTTTT. It is translated as CASSPSGGQGEKLFF.

The rearrangement joins TRBV19 to TRBJ1-2; 8 bases fit TRBD1. Germline CDR1 is LNHDA and CDR2 is SQIVND (reference sequence). CDR3 length equals 17 residues. Trimming at V came to 2 bases and at J to 8 bases, leaving 16 bases not matched to a gene. CDR3 residues: CASSISGRGRGHGGYTF. The CDR3 nucleotides read TGTGCCAGTAGTATAAGTGGGCGAGGCAGGGGGCATGGAGGCTACACCTTC.

The gene calls are TRBV3-1 (or the pseudogene TRBV3-2) and TRBJ1-2; 8 bases match TRBD1. CDR3 length: 15 amino acids. The V gene's germline CDR1 is LGHDT and CDR2 YNNKEL (reference sequence). V dropped 4 bases and J dropped 5; count of bases not matched to a gene: 9. CDR3 sequence (DNA): TGTGCCAGCAGCCCTACCAGGGGGCGGGAGTATGGCTACACCTTC. Translating gives CASSPTRGREYGYTF.

This clone was counted once. The V call is TRBV5-1, the J call TRBJ1-4; 8 nucleotides line up with TRBD1. After removal of 4 bases from V and 12 bases from J, the junction contained 11 bases not matched to a gene. The CDR3 runs 14 residues. Looked up from germline, CDR1 is SGHRS and CDR2 is YFSETQ. This chain's CDR3 is CASSAGTGGVQLFF. CDR3 bases: TGCGCCAGCAGCGCCGGGACAGGAGGCGTGCAACTGTTTTTT.

This sequence joins TRBV28 and TRBJ1-1, with TRBD1 as a possible D gene (6 bases). The CDR3 length is 14 residues. Germline CDR1 MDHEN, CDR2 SYDVKM. V was trimmed by 5 bases and J by 5 bases, leaving 15 bases between them. In DNA form, the CDR3 reads TGTGCCAGCAGTCTGTGGGGGCGCACGACTGAAGCTTTCTTT. Translated: CASSLWGRTTEAFF.

The J gene is TRBJ1-6, the V gene TRBV7-9; the D gene is possibly TRBD1 (5 bases). V gave up 7 bases and J gave up 0 bases, with 13 bases separating them. The CDR3 is 16 residues long. Germline loops: CDR1 SEHNR, CDR2 FQNEAQ (reference sequence). The CDR3 DNA is TGTGCCAGCACCCGCGGGGCGAGCTCCTATAATTCACCCCTCCACTTT. Translating gives CASTRGASSYNSPLHF.

The rearrangement links TRBV25-1 to TRBJ1-4; 10 nucleotides match TRBD1. V gave up 4 bases and J gave up 6 bases; unmatched junction bases: 5. Germline loops: CDR1 MGHDK, CDR2 SYGVNS. The CDR3 has 15 residues. The CDR3 region is CASSGWDRGDEKLFF. The DNA for the CDR3 is TGTGCCAGCAGTGGGTGGGACAGGGGAGATGAAAAACTGTTTTTT.

By sample fraction, this clone is medium-sized. The rearrangement uses TRBV27 and TRBJ2-1; 11 bases line up with TRBD2. The trim removed 8 bases at V and 4 bases at J, leaving 7 bases unmatched. This CDR3 has 15 residues. Germline CDR1 MNHEY, CDR2 SMNVEV (reference sequence). The CDR3: CASGHSGGGYNEQFF. The CDR3 coding sequence is TGTGCCAGCGGCCATAGCGGGGGGGGATACAATGAGCAGTTCTTC.

This chain links TRBV7-8 with TRBJ1-5; no firm D call. V lost 1 base, J lost 3 bases, and 4 bases lay in between. The CDR3 consists of 13 residues. Germline lookup yields CDR1 SGHVS and CDR2 FQNEAQ. CDR3 nucleotides: TGTGCCAGCAGCTTAGGGCCCAATCAGCCCCAGCATTTT. Protein sequence: CASSLGPNQPQHF.

The chain joins TRBV2 to TRBJ1-4, with 8 bases identical to TRBD1. The V segment lost 6 bases and the J segment 4 bases; nucleotides outside the gene matches: 4. The CDR3 has 14 amino acids. Germline CDR1 SNHLY, CDR2 FYNNEI. CDR3 amino acids: CASSETGVNEKLFF. CDR3 nucleotide sequence: TGTGCCAGCAGCGAGACAGGGGTTAATGAAAAACTGTTTTTT.

This clone was recorded a few times. The gene calls are TRBV6-5 and TRBJ1-1; D unclear. Deletions cut 8 bases from V and 3 bases from J, with 13 bases between. Germline-derived CDR1 and CDR2 are MNHEY and SVGAGI. This CDR3 has 13 residues. The DNA of the CDR3 is TGTGCCAGCTTTCGACTGACCTACACTGAAGCTTTCTTT. Translated, it gives CASFRLTYTEAFF.

The genes are TRBV7-6 and TRBJ2-1, with TRBD2 identical over 7 bases. The CDR3 length is 16 residues. Germline V gives CDR1 SGHVS, CDR2 FNYEAQ. Trimming at V came to 1 base and at J to 3 bases, leaving 6 bases not matched to a gene. The CDR3 DNA follows: TGTGCCAGCAGCTTAGGGACTAGTTTTTTCTACAATGAGCAGTTCTTC. This encodes CASSLGTSFFYNEQFF.

This chain connects TRBV6-5 to TRBJ1-2, with D possibly matching TRBD1 (6 bases). In germline, CDR1 is MNHEY, CDR2 SVGAGI. The V gene lost 6 bases and the J gene lost 3 bases, with 17 bases spanning the gap. This CDR3 has 15 residues. The CDR3 protein is CASRKDSDTYYGYTF. In nucleotides, the CDR3 is TGTGCCAGCAGAAAGGACAGTGATACCTACTATGGCTACACCTTC.

The chain is built from TRBV6-1 and TRBJ2-1, with TRBD2 as a possible D gene (6 bases). Looked up from germline, CDR1 is MNHNS and CDR2 is SASEGT. The CDR3 extends over 15 amino acids. Trimming cost V 1 base and J 1 base, with 8 bases left between them. CDR3 coding DNA: TGTGCCAGCAGTGAAGAGGCGGGATCCTACAATGAGCAGTTCTTC. It yields the protein CASSEEAGSYNEQFF.

J is TRBJ2-7 and V is TRBV14; 15 bases are a match to TRBD2. The J segment lost 4 bases and the V segment lost 4 bases, leaving 5 bases of the junction unmatched. The CDR3 extends over 16 amino acids. Germline lookup yields CDR1 SGHDN and CDR2 FVKESK. The CDR3 is CASSPLGTSGRYEQYF. As DNA, the CDR3 is TGTGCCAGCAGCCCTCTCGGGACTAGCGGGAGGTACGAGCAGTACTTC. Based on the CDR3 plus reference TRBV14 and TRBJ2-7, the full variable domain is EAGVTQFPSHSVIEKGQTVTLRCDPISGHDNLYWYRRVMGKEIKFLLHFVKESKQDESGMPNNRFLAERTGGTYSTLKVQPAELEDSGVYFCASSPLGTSGRYEQYFGPGTRLTVT.

The chain carries TRBV7-2 and TRBJ1-1; 8 bases map to TRBD1. Germline-derived CDR1 and CDR2 are SGHTA and FQGNSA. After removal of 5 bases from V and 4 bases from J, the junction contained 6 bases not matched to a gene. The CDR3 has 14 residues. In nucleotides, the CDR3 is TGTGCCAGCAGCCCCGCAGGGGGCCGCACTGAAGCTTTCTTT. Protein: CASSPAGGRTEAFF.

This chain connects TRBV3-1 (or the pseudogene TRBV3-2) to TRBJ1-1, with unresolved D. V lost 4 bases, J lost 11 bases, and 17 bases lay in between. Germline-derived CDR1 and CDR2 are LGHDT and YNNKEL (reference sequence). CDR3 length equals 13 residues. This chain's CDR3 is CASSLDGGHTAFF. The DNA of the CDR3 is TGTGCCAGCAGCCTCGATGGAGGGCACACGGCTTTCTTT.

This chain links TRBV19 with TRBJ1-3; D is perhaps TRBD1 (6 bases). V was clipped by 5 bases and J by 0 bases, with 11 bases between them. The germline gives CDR1 LNHDA, CDR2 SQIVND (reference sequence). CDR3 length: 15 amino acids. The CDR3 nucleotides are TGTGCCAGTAGTCCCCTGGACAGCTCTGGAAACACCATATATTTT. This gives the protein CASSPLDSSGNTIYF.

The chain links TRBV7-9 to TRBJ2-5, with 8 nucleotides matching TRBD2. CDR1 and CDR2 from the germline V gene are SEHNR and FQNEAQ (reference sequence). V was pared by 4 bases and J by 4 bases, with 2 bases of the junction left unmatched. The CDR3 sequence is 13 residues long. Here the CDR3 reads CASSSGGRETQYF. CDR3 sequence (DNA): TGTGCCAGCAGCTCGGGGGGGCGAGAGACCCAGTACTTC.

The CDR3 protein is CASRGTENSPLHF. CDR3 sequence (DNA): TGTGCCAGCAGGGGGACAGAGAATTCACCCCTCCACTTT. V is TRBV2 and J is TRBJ1-6; 7 nucleotides line up with TRBD1. The CDR3 extends over 13 amino acids. Unmatched junction bases numbered 3, after V lost 6 bases and J lost 7 bases. From germline, CDR1 is SNHLY and CDR2 FYNNEI.

The V call is TRBV4-1, the J call TRBJ2-2, with D perhaps TRBD1 (6 bases). The CDR3 is 17 amino acids. With 0 bases removed from V and 5 bases from J, the gap between germline ends came to 16 bases. Germline CDR1 MGHRA, CDR2 YSYEKL. CDR3: CASSQEGEAGDTGELFF. DNA of the CDR3: TGCGCCAGCAGCCAAGAGGGAGAGGCAGGGGATACCGGGGAGCTGTTTTTT.